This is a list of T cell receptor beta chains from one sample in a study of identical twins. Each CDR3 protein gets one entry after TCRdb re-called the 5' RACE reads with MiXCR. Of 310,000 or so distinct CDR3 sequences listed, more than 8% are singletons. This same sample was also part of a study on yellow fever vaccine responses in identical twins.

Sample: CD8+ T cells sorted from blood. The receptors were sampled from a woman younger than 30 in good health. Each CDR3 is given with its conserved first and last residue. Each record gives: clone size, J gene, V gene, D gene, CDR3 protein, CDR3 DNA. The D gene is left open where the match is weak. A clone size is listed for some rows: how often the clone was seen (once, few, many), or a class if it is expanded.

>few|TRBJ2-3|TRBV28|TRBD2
CASSFSSAGATDTQYF
TGTGCCAGCAGTTTTTCATCAGCGGGAGCGACAGATACGCAGTATTTT
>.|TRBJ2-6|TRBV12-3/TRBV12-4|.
CASSFDAEGPPGANVLTF
TGTGCCAGCAGTTTTGATGCGGAGGGCCCCCCTGGGGCCAACGTCCTGACTTTC
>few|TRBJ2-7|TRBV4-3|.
CASSPSSVDVGYEQYF
TGCGCCAGCAGCCCTAGCAGTGTAGACGTCGGCTACGAGCAGTACTTC
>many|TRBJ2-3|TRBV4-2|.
CASSQEASAGPDTQYF
TGTGCCAGCAGCCAAGAAGCTAGCGCGGGCCCAGATACGCAGTATTTT
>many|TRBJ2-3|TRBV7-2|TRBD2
CASSLLAGGSDTQYF
TGTGCCAGCAGCTTGCTAGCGGGAGGGTCAGATACGCAGTATTTT
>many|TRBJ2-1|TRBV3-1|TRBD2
CASSQDDVSGGEQFF
TGTGCCAGCAGCCAAGATGATGTCTCGGGGGGTGAGCAGTTCTTC
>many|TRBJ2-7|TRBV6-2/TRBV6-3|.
CASSHYEQYF
TGTGCCAGCAGCCACTACGAGCAGTACTTC
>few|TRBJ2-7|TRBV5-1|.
CASSLTVASYEQYF
TGCGCCAGCAGCTTGACAGTTGCCTCCTACGAGCAGTACTTC
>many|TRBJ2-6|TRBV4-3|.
CASSQDVGSGANVLTF
TGCGCCAGCAGCCAAGATGTGGGCTCTGGGGCCAACGTCCTGACTTTC
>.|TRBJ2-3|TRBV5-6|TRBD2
CASSGGLADYTDTQYF
TGTGCCAGCAGCGGGGGACTAGCGGACTACACAGATACGCAGTATTTT
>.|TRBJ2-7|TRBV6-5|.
CASSYSSGSNEQYF
TGTGCCAGCAGTTACTCATCAGGGTCCAACGAGCAGTACTTC
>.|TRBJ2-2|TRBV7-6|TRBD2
CASSLFRGGPNTGELFF
TGTGCCAGCAGCTTATTCCGGGGGGGCCCGAACACCGGGGAGCTGTTTTTT
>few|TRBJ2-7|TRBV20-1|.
CSARDSIYEQYF
TGCAGTGCTAGAGACTCTATATACGAGCAGTACTTC
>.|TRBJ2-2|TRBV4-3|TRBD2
CASSQSQRGPGELFF
TGCGCCAGCAGCCAAAGCCAGCGGGGGCCCGGGGAGCTGTTTTTT
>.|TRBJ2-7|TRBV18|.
CASSPPSSPYEQYF
TGTGCCAGCTCACCACCTAGCAGCCCCTACGAGCAGTACTTC
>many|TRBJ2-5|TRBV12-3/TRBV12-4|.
CASSSAGEKGETQYF
TGTGCCAGCAGTTCGGCAGGGGAGAAGGGAGAGACCCAGTACTTC
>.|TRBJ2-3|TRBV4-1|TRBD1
CASSQGTGPRDTQYF
TGCGCCAGCAGCCAAGGGACAGGGCCTAGAGATACGCAGTATTTT
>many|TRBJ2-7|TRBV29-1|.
CSVDGGSGGEQYF
TGCAGCGTTGATGGAGGATCGGGCGGGGAGCAGTACTTC
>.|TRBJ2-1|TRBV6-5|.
CASSFPRSEQFF
TGTGCCAGCAGTTTCCCCAGGTCTGAGCAGTTCTTC
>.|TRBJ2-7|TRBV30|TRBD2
CAWSVGTSDEQYF
TGTGCCTGGAGTGTTGGGACTAGCGACGAGCAGTACTTC
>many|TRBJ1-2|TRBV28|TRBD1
CASSFSGQGWGYTF
TGTGCCAGCAGTTTCTCGGGACAGGGATGGGGCTACACCTTC
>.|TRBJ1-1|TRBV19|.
CASSIEGARTEAFF
TGTGCCAGTAGTATCGAAGGGGCGAGGACTGAAGCTTTCTTT
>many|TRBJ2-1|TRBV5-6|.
CASSSPNSPPYNEQFF
TGTGCCAGCAGCTCCCCTAATAGCCCGCCCTACAATGAGCAGTTCTTC
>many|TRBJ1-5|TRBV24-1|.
CATSVGGNQPQHF
TGTGCCACCAGTGTGGGGGGAAATCAGCCCCAGCATTTT
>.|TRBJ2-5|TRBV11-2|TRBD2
CASSRRHMGGSGETQYF
TGTGCCAGCAGCCGTCGCCATATGGGCGGGAGCGGAGAGACCCAGTACTTC
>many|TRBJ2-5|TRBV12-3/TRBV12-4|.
CASSPHGDETQYF
TGTGCCAGCAGTCCCCACGGGGACGAGACCCAGTACTTC
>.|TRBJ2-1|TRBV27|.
CASSWDMKGEQFF
TGTGCCAGCAGTTGGGACATGAAGGGTGAGCAGTTCTTC
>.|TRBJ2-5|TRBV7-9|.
CASSLAQGQQETQYF
TGTGCCAGCAGCTTAGCACAGGGTCAACAAGAGACCCAGTACTTC
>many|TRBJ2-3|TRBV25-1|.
CASSEVAADTQYF
TGTGCCAGCAGTGAGGTTGCAGCGGATACGCAGTATTTT
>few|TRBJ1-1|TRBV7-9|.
CASSLLGTDGAFF
TGTGCCAGCAGCTTATTAGGGACCGACGGAGCTTTCTTT
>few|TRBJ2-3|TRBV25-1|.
CASSDGRYTDTQYF
TGTGCCAGCAGTGACGGCAGGTACACAGATACGCAGTATTTT
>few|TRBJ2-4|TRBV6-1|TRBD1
CASRTLPGQGTTKNIQYF
TGTGCCAGCAGAACACTCCCGGGACAGGGTACGACCAAAAACATTCAGTACTTC
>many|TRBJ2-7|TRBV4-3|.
CASSQELGLLYEQYF
TGCGCCAGCAGCCAAGAATTAGGACTCCTCTACGAGCAGTACTTC
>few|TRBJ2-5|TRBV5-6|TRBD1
CASSLELDRGPGETQYF
TGTGCCAGCAGCTTGGAGCTGGACAGGGGGCCAGGGGAGACCCAGTACTTC
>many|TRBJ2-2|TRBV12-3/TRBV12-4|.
CASSFYGTANTGELFF
TGTGCCAGCAGTTTTTATGGAACGGCCAACACCGGGGAGCTGTTTTTT
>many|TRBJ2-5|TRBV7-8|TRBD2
CASSLEVAGEKETQYF
TGTGCCAGCAGCTTAGAGGTAGCGGGAGAGAAGGAGACCCAGTACTTC
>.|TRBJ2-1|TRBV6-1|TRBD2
CASRPSGGQYNEQFF
TGTGCCAGCAGACCTAGCGGGGGCCAGTACAATGAGCAGTTCTTC
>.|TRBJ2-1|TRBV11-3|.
CASSSPTDSYNEQFF
TGTGCCAGCAGCTCCCCGACTGACTCCTACAATGAGCAGTTCTTC
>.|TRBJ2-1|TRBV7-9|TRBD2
CASSRLAGAIEQFF
TGTGCCAGCAGCCGACTAGCGGGGGCCATTGAGCAGTTCTTC
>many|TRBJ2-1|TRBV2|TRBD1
CACDGRGSINEQFF
TGTGCCTGCGACGGCAGGGGGAGTATCAATGAGCAGTTCTTC
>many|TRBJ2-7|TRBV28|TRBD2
CASSFGAGGTAFYEQYF
TGTGCCAGCAGTTTCGGTGCGGGAGGGACAGCCTTCTACGAGCAGTACTTC